A selection of T cell receptor beta chains follows, all from one sample in a study of cytomegalovirus exposure and HLA in healthy donors. Sequenced by immunoSEQ multiplex PCR; TCRdb stores in-frame clones only, minus some. The repertoire holds approximately 270,000 clones, with approximately 86% as singletons. Sequencing was carried out using PBMCs. The source of these receptors is a young woman in good health and CMV-seronegative. CDR3s include the opening cysteine and the closing phenylalanine or tryptophan. A D gene is named only where the DNA matches it firmly. Expanded clones are given a class, and other clones once, few, many or no size at all.

TRBV7-3	TRBJ2-1	NA	NA	CASSGGRDNEQFF	TGTGCCAGCAGCGGCGGCCGGGACAATGAGCAGTTCTTC
TRBV7-9	TRBJ2-5	NA	NA	CASSLGPGVGETQYF	TGTGCCAGCAGCTTAGGGCCAGGGGTGGGAGAGACCCAGTACTTC
TRBV7-2	TRBJ2-7	once	TRBD1	CASSLGTGQSLYEQYF	TGTGCCAGCAGCCTGGGGACAGGGCAGTCGCTCTACGAGCAGTACTTC
TRBV9	TRBJ1-5	few	NA	CASSVDLGQPQHF	TGTGCCAGCAGCGTGGACTTGGGGCAGCCCCAGCATTTT
TRBV30	TRBJ2-6	once	NA	CAWNRDSGANVLTF	TGTGCCTGGAACAGAGATTCTGGGGCCAACGTCCTGACTTTC
TRBV28	TRBJ1-1	NA	TRBD1	CASSFRQGVRRGRLNTEAFF	TGTGCCAGCAGTTTTAGACAGGGGGTCAGGCGAGGTCGGCTGAACACTGAAGCTTTCTTT
TRBV10-1	TRBJ2-7	NA	TRBD2	CASRGTSGSGEQYF	TGCGCCAGCAGAGGGACTAGCGGGAGCGGCGAGCAGTACTTC
TRBV5-1	TRBJ1-2	few	NA	CASSPTPQGYGYTF	TGCGCCAGCAGCCCGACCCCACAGGGATACGGCTACACCTTC
TRBV13	TRBJ2-7	NA	TRBD2	CASSSFGLAGRTYHEQYF	TGTGCCAGCAGCTCATTCGGGCTAGCGGGAAGGACGTATCACGAGCAGTACTTC
TRBV10-3	TRBJ2-7	NA	NA	CAISVQTSYEQYF	TGTGCCATCAGTGTACAGACATCCTACGAGCAGTACTTC
TRBV27	TRBJ1-2	NA	NA	CASSLSPGVGYTF	TGTGCCAGCAGTTTATCGCCGGGTGTCGGCTACACCTTC
TRBV27	TRBJ1-2	few	TRBD1	CASSSADRRNYGYTF	TGTGCCAGCAGTTCAGCGGACAGGCGAAACTATGGCTACACCTTC
TRBV27	TRBJ2-5	NA	NA	CASSILAQETQYF	TGTGCCAGCAGTATACTAGCCCAAGAGACCCAGTACTTC
TRBV30	TRBJ2-2	NA	TRBD1	CAWTWTGAGTGELFF	TGTGCCTGGACTTGGACAGGGGCAGGCACCGGGGAGCTGTTTTTT
TRBV10-1	TRBJ2-7	NA	NA	CASSEEGRSSEQYF	TGCGCCAGCAGTGAGGAGGGTAGGTCGTCCGAGCAGTACTTC
TRBV27	TRBJ1-4	NA	NA	CASTAADAGANEKLFF	TGTGCCAGCACCGCGGCCGACGCCGGGGCTAATGAAAAACTGTTTTTT
TRBV5-1	TRBJ1-5	NA	NA	CASSFGGPGQPQHF	TGCGCCAGCAGCTTCGGGGGGCCGGGACAGCCCCAGCATTTT
TRBV6-5	TRBJ1-2	NA	TRBD1	CASWDRGDYGYTF	TGTGCCAGCTGGGACAGGGGTGACTATGGCTACACCTTC
TRBV27	TRBJ2-3	NA	NA	CASSLEGRGRDTQYF	TGTGCCAGCAGTTTGGAGGGACGGGGAAGGGATACGCAGTATTTT
TRBV6-5	TRBJ2-2	NA	NA	CASGSRTAYTGELFF	TGTGCCAGCGGGTCCAGGACAGCCTACACCGGGGAGCTGTTTTTT
TRBV7-6	TRBJ2-7	NA	NA	CASSETDSTYEQYF	TGTGCCAGCAGCGAGACAGACTCCACCTACGAGCAGTACTTC
TRBV6-6	TRBJ2-5	few	NA	CAAYGSVGSQETQYF	TGTGCCGCGTACGGGTCGGTGGGGAGCCAAGAGACCCAGTACTTC
TRBV7-2	TRBJ2-1	NA	NA	CASSPGQPYNEQFF	TGTGCCAGCAGCCCAGGACAGCCGTACAATGAGCAGTTCTTC
TRBV9	TRBJ2-5	NA	TRBD2	CASSARGTSGETQYF	TGTGCCAGCAGCGCCCGGGGGACTAGCGGAGAGACCCAGTACTTC
TRBV27	TRBJ1-1	once	NA	CASNTIQGTTEAFF	TGTGCCAGCAACACAATCCAGGGGACAACTGAAGCTTTCTTT
TRBV6-5	TRBJ1-1	NA	NA	CASSLPHTEAFF	TGTGCCAGCAGCCTTCCTCACACTGAAGCTTTCTTT
TRBV5-1	TRBJ2-1	NA	TRBD2	CASSLEGLAGSSNEQFF	TGCGCCAGCAGCTTGGAAGGACTAGCGGGCTCCTCCAATGAGCAGTTCTTC
TRBV2	TRBJ1-3	few	NA	CASTPVGNTIYF	TGTGCCAGCACGCCAGTCGGAAACACCATATATTTT
TRBV18	TRBJ2-2	NA	NA	CASSTSTGELFF	TGTGCCAGCTCCACGAGCACCGGGGAGCTGTTTTTT
TRBV29-1	TRBJ2-7	NA	NA	CSVPGFSSYEQYF	TGCAGCGTCCCGGGGTTTAGCTCCTACGAGCAGTACTTC
TRBV19	TRBJ1-4	NA	NA	CASSSPEKLFF	TGTGCCAGTTCGAGTCCTGAAAAACTGTTTTTT
TRBV12-5	TRBJ1-2	NA	NA	CASGLGGYGYTF	TGTGCTAGTGGTCTAGGGGGATATGGCTACACCTTC
TRBV6-6	TRBJ2-7	NA	TRBD2	CASSHSGSYEQYF	TGTGCCAGCAGTCATAGCGGGAGCTACGAGCAGTACTTC
TRBV2	TRBJ1-2	NA	NA	CASSDRLLYGYTF	TGTGCCAGCAGTGACAGACTCCTGTATGGCTACACCTTC
TRBV5-1	TRBJ2-7	NA	NA	CASSMASQAREQYF	TGCGCCAGCAGTATGGCATCTCAGGCACGCGAGCAGTACTTC
TRBV25-1	TRBJ2-7	NA	TRBD2	CASKEGGERESPIYEQYF	TGTGCCAGCAAGGAGGGGGGAGAGCGGGAGTCCCCCATCTACGAGCAGTACTTC
TRBV30	TRBJ1-6	few	NA	CAWRGSVNSPLHF	TGTGCCTGGAGGGGCAGTGTAAATTCACCCCTCCACTTT
TRBV25-1	TRBJ1-1	few	TRBD1	CASSEYIWGQGKIEAFF	TGTGCCAGCAGTGAATATATTTGGGGACAGGGGAAGATTGAAGCTTTCTTT
TRBV5-1	TRBJ2-7	NA	TRBD1	CASSLTGTGAYEQYF	TGCGCCAGCAGCCTCACCGGGACAGGTGCATACGAGCAGTACTTC
TRBV7-6	TRBJ2-1	NA	NA	CASSFPLRNEQFF	TGTGCCAGCAGCTTTCCCCTGAGGAATGAGCAGTTCTTC
TRBV6-1	TRBJ2-1	NA	TRBD1	CASSVPTGSYNEQFF	TGTGCCAGCAGTGTACCGACAGGGTCCTACAATGAGCAGTTCTTC
TRBV29-1	TRBJ2-7	NA	NA	CSVNRPGRGVLEQYF	TGCAGCGTGAACCGCCCGGGCAGGGGGGTCCTGGAGCAGTACTTC
TRBV6-5	TRBJ1-2	NA	TRBD1	CAIKGGSYGYTF	TGTGCCATAAAAGGGGGCAGCTATGGCTACACCTTC
TRBV9	TRBJ2-5	once	NA	CASSADVGGQETQYF	TGTGCCAGCAGCGCGGATGTGGGGGGCCAAGAGACCCAGTACTTC
TRBV19	TRBJ2-7	NA	TRBD1	CASSIAGTGLAAYEQYF	TGTGCCAGTAGTATAGCCGGGACAGGGTTAGCTGCGTACGAGCAGTACTTC